This T cell receptor beta chain was sequenced in a study of OX40 agonist ivuxolimab in advanced cancers. In the study overall: The study treated patients with ivuxolimab, an agonistic anti-OX40 (CD134) antibody. Study results and limitations: Expanded clones tended on average to be more numerous among CD8+ T cells than CD4+.

Assay: immunoSEQ multiplex PCR; the TCRdb copy retains only in-frame clones and omits some. Altogether approximately 47,000 clones are present, about 88% being singletons, with the ten largest covering over 1.5%. The ends were cut back, 0 bases at V and 13 bases at J, with 21 bases in the middle. The CDR3 consists of 15 residues. The V gene's germline CDR1 is MNHNS and CDR2 SASEGT. This clone appeared a single time. Its target is unknown. The sample in question was CD4+ or CD8+ T cells sorted from blood, obtained in a trial of the OX40 agonist ivuxolimab. V and J are TRBV6-1 and TRBJ1-2, with a tentative D call TRBD1 (5 bases). The clonotype originates from an adult with an advanced solid tumor such as melanoma, head and neck, liver or kidney cancer. The CDR3 DNA reads TGTGCCAGCAGTGAAGCGTTTGGGGCTTACGGGTGGAGCACCTTC. Translation: CASSEAFGAYGWSTF.